The rows below give T cell receptor beta chains drawn from one sample of a study of OX40 agonist ivuxolimab in advanced cancers. The table came from immunoSEQ multiplex PCR; TCRdb's copy has only in-frame clones and leaves some out. The table records some 86,000 clones, 91% of them present only once. Sequenced here: CD4+ or CD8+ T cells sorted from blood, sampled in a trial of the OX40 agonist ivuxolimab. These receptors were taken from an adult with an advanced solid tumor such as melanoma, head and neck, liver or kidney cancer. CDR3s include the opening cysteine and the closing phenylalanine or tryptophan. A D gene is named only where the DNA matches it firmly. Expanded clones get a size class; other rows say once, few or many, or leave the size out.

d_call: NA
j_call: TRBJ1-1
v_call: TRBV7-9
clone_size: NA
cdr3_nt: TGTGCCAGCAGCTTAGTGGGCGAGGGGTCTGAAGCTTTCTTT
cdr3_aa: CASSLVGEGSEAFF

d_call: TRBD1
j_call: TRBJ2-6
v_call: TRBV5-4
clone_size: NA
cdr3_nt: TGTGCCAGCAGCTTGGGACACAGGGGCGCGGGGGCCAACGTCCTGACTTTC
cdr3_aa: CASSLGHRGAGANVLTF

d_call: NA
j_call: TRBJ2-3
v_call: TRBV30
clone_size: NA
cdr3_nt: TGTGCCTGGAGTCCCGGGAACACAGATACGCAGTATTTT
cdr3_aa: CAWSPGNTDTQYF

d_call: NA
j_call: TRBJ2-5
v_call: TRBV2
clone_size: NA
cdr3_nt: TGTGCCAGCACGTTGGGGGAGCGGGAGACCCAGTACTTC
cdr3_aa: CASTLGERETQYF

d_call: NA
j_call: TRBJ2-4
v_call: TRBV11-2
clone_size: once
cdr3_nt: TGTGCCAGCAGCTTAGTAGGCAGGGCCCAAAAACACCCCTACTTC
cdr3_aa: CASSLVGRAQKHPYF

d_call: NA
j_call: TRBJ2-3
v_call: TRBV7-2
clone_size: NA
cdr3_nt: TGTGCCAGCAGCCCCGGACGCCTCAACACAGATACGCAGTATTTT
cdr3_aa: CASSPGRLNTDTQYF

d_call: TRBD2
j_call: TRBJ2-3
v_call: TRBV7-9
clone_size: NA
cdr3_nt: TGTGCCAGCATCCGAGGTAGCGGGAGCCCAGATACGCAGTATTTT
cdr3_aa: CASIRGSGSPDTQYF

d_call: NA
j_call: TRBJ2-5
v_call: TRBV29-1
clone_size: NA
cdr3_nt: TGCAGCGTTGACTATCTAGCCGGAGAGACCCAGTACTTC
cdr3_aa: CSVDYLAGETQYF

d_call: NA
j_call: TRBJ2-7
v_call: TRBV6-5
clone_size: NA
cdr3_nt: TGTGCCAGCAGGCAAGACCGGTTGAGCTCCTACGAGCAGTACTTC
cdr3_aa: CASRQDRLSSYEQYF

d_call: NA
j_call: TRBJ2-7
v_call: TRBV19
clone_size: NA
cdr3_nt: TGTGCCAGTAGTACGGTTATTTCCTACGAGCAGTACTTC
cdr3_aa: CASSTVISYEQYF

d_call: NA
j_call: TRBJ1-2
v_call: TRBV28
clone_size: NA
cdr3_nt: TGTGCCAGTCCAAACCGGCACTATGGCTACACCTTC
cdr3_aa: CASPNRHYGYTF

d_call: NA
j_call: TRBJ1-5
v_call: TRBV2
clone_size: NA
cdr3_nt: TGTGCCAGCACCTCCGGGACGGCAAATCAGCCCCAGCATTTT
cdr3_aa: CASTSGTANQPQHF

d_call: NA
j_call: TRBJ2-6
v_call: TRBV7-3
clone_size: NA
cdr3_nt: TGTGCCAGCAGCTCAGAATCCGGGCCTGGGGCCAACGTCCTGACTTTC
cdr3_aa: CASSSESGPGANVLTF

d_call: NA
j_call: TRBJ2-3
v_call: TRBV5-1
clone_size: NA
cdr3_nt: TGCGCCAGCAGCTTGGACTACACAGATACGCAGTATTTT
cdr3_aa: CASSLDYTDTQYF

d_call: NA
j_call: TRBJ2-1
v_call: TRBV6-5
clone_size: NA
cdr3_nt: TGTGCCAGCAACCAGGGGGGGAGGAATGAGCAGTTCTTC
cdr3_aa: CASNQGGRNEQFF

d_call: NA
j_call: TRBJ2-7
v_call: TRBV2
clone_size: NA
cdr3_nt: TGTGCCAGCAGTTTAACCCGGGACCGGGCGAGCGAGCAGTACTTC
cdr3_aa: CASSLTRDRASEQYF

d_call: NA
j_call: TRBJ2-4
v_call: TRBV27
clone_size: NA
cdr3_nt: TGTGCCAGCAGTTTGACGGTACTAGCCAAAAACATTCAGTACTTC
cdr3_aa: CASSLTVLAKNIQYF

d_call: TRBD2
j_call: TRBJ2-3
v_call: TRBV5-4
clone_size: once
cdr3_nt: TGTGCCAGCAGTTCCTATAGCGGGAGCGCCACAGATACGCAGTATTTT
cdr3_aa: CASSSYSGSATDTQYF

d_call: TRBD1
j_call: TRBJ2-7
v_call: TRBV28
clone_size: NA
cdr3_nt: TGTGCCAGCAGTTTCACCCCCCGGGACAGGGTGATATTC
cdr3_aa: CASSFTPRDRVIF

d_call: NA
j_call: TRBJ1-1
v_call: TRBV5-6
clone_size: NA
cdr3_nt: TGTGCCAGCAGCCTAATCACGGGGTTCGCCACTGAAGCTTTCTTT
cdr3_aa: CASSLITGFATEAFF

d_call: NA
j_call: TRBJ2-3
v_call: TRBV4-2
clone_size: many
cdr3_nt: TGTGCCAGCAGCCTGGGCCAAGATAGTACAGATACGCAGTATTTT
cdr3_aa: CASSLGQDSTDTQYF

d_call: TRBD2
j_call: TRBJ2-7
v_call: TRBV29-1
clone_size: NA
cdr3_nt: TGCAGCGTTGAAGACGGGAGGCTTTACGAGCAGTACTTC
cdr3_aa: CSVEDGRLYEQYF

d_call: NA
j_call: TRBJ1-1
v_call: TRBV5-4
clone_size: NA
cdr3_nt: TGTGCCAGCCGTTATGAAATAGGCGTGAACACTGAAGCTTTCTTT
cdr3_aa: CASRYEIGVNTEAFF

d_call: NA
j_call: TRBJ1-1
v_call: TRBV5-6
clone_size: NA
cdr3_nt: TGTGCCAGCAGCCGACAGGACTATGAAGCTTTCTTT
cdr3_aa: CASSRQDYEAFF

d_call: NA
j_call: TRBJ2-7
v_call: TRBV10-3
clone_size: NA
cdr3_nt: TGTGCCACAGCGGGCTCCTACGAGCAGTACTTC
cdr3_aa: CATAGSYEQYF

d_call: TRBD2
j_call: TRBJ2-1
v_call: TRBV6-1
clone_size: NA
cdr3_nt: TGTGCCAGCAGTGGCCAGCGGGAGGATCCTTGGTCCTACAATGAGCAGTTCTTC
cdr3_aa: CASSGQREDPWSYNEQFF